This T cell receptor (beta chain) comes out of a study of memory CD4+ T cells and cytomegalovirus serostatus. Some clones are missing from TCRdb's copy, which holds only in-frame ones; the method was immunoSEQ multiplex PCR. The sample has about 52,000 clones, about 80% seen once; the top ten hold roughly 1.4%. In its sample, this clone was seen a few times. Single viable CD3+CD4+CD8-CD45RO+ cells were sorted as the memory CD4+ T cells. This clonotype was sampled from an adult in good health and CMV-seropositive. Sequences were obtained from memory CD4+ T cells from blood.

The CDR3 reads CASRRDSVNSPLHF. The CDR3 DNA sequence: TGCGCCAGCAGACGGGACAGCGTTAATTCACCCCTCCACTTT. The V gene is TRBV5-1, the J gene TRBJ1-6, with 7 bases lining up with TRBD1. The J segment lost 6 bases and the V segment lost 5 bases, leaving 5 bases of the junction unmatched. Germline V gene lookup returns CDR1 SGHRS and CDR2 YFSETQ. This CDR3 is 14 amino acids long.